This T cell receptor (beta chain) stems from a study of T cell repertoires in cytomegalovirus infection. Points from the study as a whole: Individuals carrying CMV plus the relevant HLA were identified by cumulative frequency of public TCR beta families.

TCRdb used MiXCR to reprocess the reads, holding one entry per CDR3 protein. The data show approximately 500,000 distinct CDR3 sequences, with 15% to 20% seen just once and around 25% held by the top ten. This clonotype was counted many times. Its antigen is not known. This CDR3 has 14 residues. The V end lost 2 bases, the J end lost 7 bases, and 14 bases lay between the germline ends. Per germline, CDR1 MNHEY and CDR2 SVGAGI. The chain is built from TRBV6-5 and TRBJ1-2; D possibly corresponds to TRBD1 (6 bases). This clonotype originated in a human donor in good health (CMV status not recorded). Some clones in this sample may be carry-over from other donors' samples. Sequencing was carried out using CD8+ T cells from PBMCs. CDR3 sequence (DNA): TGTGCCAGCAGTTACGAGAGGGGGAGGGTTGGCTACACCTTC. It translates to CASSYERGRVGYTF.